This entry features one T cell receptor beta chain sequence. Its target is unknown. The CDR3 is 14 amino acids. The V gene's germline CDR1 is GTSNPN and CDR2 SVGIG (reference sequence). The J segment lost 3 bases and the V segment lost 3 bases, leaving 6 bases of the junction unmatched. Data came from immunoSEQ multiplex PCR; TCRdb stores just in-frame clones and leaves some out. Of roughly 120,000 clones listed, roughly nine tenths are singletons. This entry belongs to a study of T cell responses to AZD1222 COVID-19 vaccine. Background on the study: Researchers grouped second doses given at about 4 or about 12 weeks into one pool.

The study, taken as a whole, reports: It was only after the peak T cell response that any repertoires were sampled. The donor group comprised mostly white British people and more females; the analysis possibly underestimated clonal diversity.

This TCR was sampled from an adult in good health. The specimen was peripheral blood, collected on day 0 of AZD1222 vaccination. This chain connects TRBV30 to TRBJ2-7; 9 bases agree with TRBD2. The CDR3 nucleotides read TGTGCCTGGAGGAAAGCGGGAGGTAGCTACGAGCAGTACTTC. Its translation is CAWRKAGGSYEQYF.